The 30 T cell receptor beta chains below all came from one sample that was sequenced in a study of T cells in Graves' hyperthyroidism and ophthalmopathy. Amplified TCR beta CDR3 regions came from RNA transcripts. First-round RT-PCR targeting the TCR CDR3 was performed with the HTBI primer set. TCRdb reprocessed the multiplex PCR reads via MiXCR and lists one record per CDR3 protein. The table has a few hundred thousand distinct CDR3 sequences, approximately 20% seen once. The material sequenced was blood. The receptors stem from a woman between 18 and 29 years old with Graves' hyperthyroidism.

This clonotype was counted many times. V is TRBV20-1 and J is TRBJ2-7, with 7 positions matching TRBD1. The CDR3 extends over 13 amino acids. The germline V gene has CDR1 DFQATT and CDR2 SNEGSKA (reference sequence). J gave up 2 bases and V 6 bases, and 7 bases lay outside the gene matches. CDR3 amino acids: CSAGQKPTYEQYF. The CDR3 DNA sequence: TGCAGTGCGGGACAGAAACCTACCTACGAGCAGTACTTC.

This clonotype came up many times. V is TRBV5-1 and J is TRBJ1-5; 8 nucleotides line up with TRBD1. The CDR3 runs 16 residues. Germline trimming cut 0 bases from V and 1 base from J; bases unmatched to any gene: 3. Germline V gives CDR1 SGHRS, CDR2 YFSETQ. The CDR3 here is CASSLGGQGSNQPQHF. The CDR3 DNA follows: TGCGCCAGCAGCTTGGGTGGACAGGGAAGCAATCAGCCCCAGCATTTT.

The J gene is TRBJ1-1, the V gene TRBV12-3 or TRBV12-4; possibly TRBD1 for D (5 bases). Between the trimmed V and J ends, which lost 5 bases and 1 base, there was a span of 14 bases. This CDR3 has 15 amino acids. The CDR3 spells CASSLSGRANTEAFF. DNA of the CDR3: TGTGCCAGCAGTCTCTCAGGCAGGGCGAACACTGAAGCTTTCTTT.

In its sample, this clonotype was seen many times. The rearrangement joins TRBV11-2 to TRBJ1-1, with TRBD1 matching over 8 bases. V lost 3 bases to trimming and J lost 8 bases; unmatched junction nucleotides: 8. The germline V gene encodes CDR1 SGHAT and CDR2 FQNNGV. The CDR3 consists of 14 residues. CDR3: CASSLAPGQVEAFF. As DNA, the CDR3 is TGTGCCAGCAGCTTGGCCCCGGGACAGGTAGAAGCTTTCTTT.

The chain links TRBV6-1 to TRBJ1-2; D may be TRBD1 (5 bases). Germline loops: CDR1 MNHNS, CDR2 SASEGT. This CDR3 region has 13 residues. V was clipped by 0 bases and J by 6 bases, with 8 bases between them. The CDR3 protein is CASSEAGEDGYTF. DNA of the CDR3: TGTGCCAGCAGTGAAGCAGGGGAGGATGGCTACACCTTC.

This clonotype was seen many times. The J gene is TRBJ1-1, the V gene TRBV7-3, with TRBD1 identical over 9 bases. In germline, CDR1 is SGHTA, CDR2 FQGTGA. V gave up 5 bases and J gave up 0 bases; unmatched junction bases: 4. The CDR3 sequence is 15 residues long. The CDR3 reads CASSPRQGVNTEAFF. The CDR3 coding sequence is TGTGCCAGCAGCCCAAGACAGGGGGTGAACACTGAAGCTTTCTTT.

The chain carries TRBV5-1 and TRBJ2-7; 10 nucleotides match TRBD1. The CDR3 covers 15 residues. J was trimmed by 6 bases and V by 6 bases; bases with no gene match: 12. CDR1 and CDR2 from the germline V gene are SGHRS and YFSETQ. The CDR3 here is CASNVAPGQGTEQYF. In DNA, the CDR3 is TGCGCCAGCAATGTGGCGCCGGGACAGGGGACCGAGCAGTACTTC. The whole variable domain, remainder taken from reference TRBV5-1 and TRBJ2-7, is KAGVTQTPRYLIKTRGQQVTLSCSPISGHRSVSWYQQTPGQGLQFLFEYFSETQRNKGNFPGRFSGRQFSNSRSEMNVSTLELGDSALYLCASNVAPGQGTEQYFGPGTRLTVT.

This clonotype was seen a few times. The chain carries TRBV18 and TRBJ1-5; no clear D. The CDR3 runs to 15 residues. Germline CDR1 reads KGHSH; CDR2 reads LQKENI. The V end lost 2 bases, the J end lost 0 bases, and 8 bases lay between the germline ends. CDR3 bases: TGTGCCAGCTCACCATGGGCAGATAGCAATCAGCCCCAGCATTTT. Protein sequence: CASSPWADSNQPQHF.

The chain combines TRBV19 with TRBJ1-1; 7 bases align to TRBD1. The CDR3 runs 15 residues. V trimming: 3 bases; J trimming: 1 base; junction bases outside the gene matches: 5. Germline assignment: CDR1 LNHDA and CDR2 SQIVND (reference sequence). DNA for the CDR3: TGTGCCAGTAGTATCTTGGGGACAGAGAACACTGAAGCTTTCTTT. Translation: CASSILGTENTEAFF.

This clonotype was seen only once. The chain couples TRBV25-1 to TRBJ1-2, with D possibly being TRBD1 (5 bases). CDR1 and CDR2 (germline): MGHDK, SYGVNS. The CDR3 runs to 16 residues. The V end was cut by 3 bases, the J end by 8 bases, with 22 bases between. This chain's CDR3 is CASSDAPGRGVIGYTF. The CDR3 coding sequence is TGTGCCAGCAGTGACGCCCCAGGAAGAGGGGTCATCGGCTACACCTTC.

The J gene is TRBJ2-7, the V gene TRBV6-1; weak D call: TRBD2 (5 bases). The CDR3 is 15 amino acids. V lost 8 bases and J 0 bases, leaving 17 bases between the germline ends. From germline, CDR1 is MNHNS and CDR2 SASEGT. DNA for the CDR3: TGTGCCAGCGGGCGGGCAGGCTCCCTCTCCTACGAGCAGTACTTC. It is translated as CASGRAGSLSYEQYF.

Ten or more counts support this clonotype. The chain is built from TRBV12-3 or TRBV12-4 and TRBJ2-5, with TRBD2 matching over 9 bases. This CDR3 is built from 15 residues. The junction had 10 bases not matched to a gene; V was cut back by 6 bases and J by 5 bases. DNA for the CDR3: TGTGCCAGCAGCAGGACGGGACTAGCTAGTGAGACCCAGTACTTC. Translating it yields CASSRTGLASETQYF.

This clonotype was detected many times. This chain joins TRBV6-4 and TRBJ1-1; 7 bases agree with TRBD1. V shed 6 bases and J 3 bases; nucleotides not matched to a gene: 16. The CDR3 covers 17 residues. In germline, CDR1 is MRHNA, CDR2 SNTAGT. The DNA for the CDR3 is TGTGCCAGCAGGCTATTGAGATCAGGACAGGACTACACTGAAGCTTTCTTT. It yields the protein CASRLLRSGQDYTEAFF.

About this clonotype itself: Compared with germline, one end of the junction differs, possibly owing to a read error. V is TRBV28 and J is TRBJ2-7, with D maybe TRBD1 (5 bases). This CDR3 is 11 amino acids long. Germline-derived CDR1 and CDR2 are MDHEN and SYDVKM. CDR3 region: CSSRTIYEQYF. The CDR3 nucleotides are TGTTCCAGCAGGACAATCTACGAGCAGTACTTC.

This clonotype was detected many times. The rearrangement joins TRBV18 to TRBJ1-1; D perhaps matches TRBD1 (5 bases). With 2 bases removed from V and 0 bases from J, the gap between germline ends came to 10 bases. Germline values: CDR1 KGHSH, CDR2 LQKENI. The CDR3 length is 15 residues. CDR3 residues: CASSPDGTVNTEAFF. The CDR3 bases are TGTGCCAGCTCACCAGACGGGACGGTGAACACTGAAGCTTTCTTT.

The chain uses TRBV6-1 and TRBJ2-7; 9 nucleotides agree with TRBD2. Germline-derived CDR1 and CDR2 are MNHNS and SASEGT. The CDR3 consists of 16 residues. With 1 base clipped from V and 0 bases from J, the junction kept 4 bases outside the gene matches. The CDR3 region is CASSEVASGASYEQYF. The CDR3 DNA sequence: TGTGCCAGCAGTGAAGTGGCTAGCGGGGCCTCCTACGAGCAGTACTTC.

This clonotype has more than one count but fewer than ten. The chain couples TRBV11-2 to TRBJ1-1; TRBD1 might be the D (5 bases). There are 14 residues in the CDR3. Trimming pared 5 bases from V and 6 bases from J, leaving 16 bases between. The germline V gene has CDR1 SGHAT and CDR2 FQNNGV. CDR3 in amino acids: CASSLSGGYAEAFF. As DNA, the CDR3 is TGTGCCAGCAGCCTCTCCGGGGGTTATGCTGAAGCTTTCTTT.

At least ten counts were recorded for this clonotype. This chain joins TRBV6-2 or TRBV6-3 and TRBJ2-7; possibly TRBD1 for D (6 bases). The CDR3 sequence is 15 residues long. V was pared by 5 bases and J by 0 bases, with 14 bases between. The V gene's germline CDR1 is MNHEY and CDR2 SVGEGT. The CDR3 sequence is CASSGDRTNSYEQYF. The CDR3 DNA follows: TGTGCCAGCAGTGGCGACAGGACGAACTCCTACGAGCAGTACTTC.

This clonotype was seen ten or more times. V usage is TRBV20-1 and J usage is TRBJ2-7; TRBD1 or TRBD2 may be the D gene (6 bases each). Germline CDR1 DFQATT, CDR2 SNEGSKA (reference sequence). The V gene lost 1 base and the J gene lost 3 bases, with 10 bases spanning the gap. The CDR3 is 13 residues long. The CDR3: CSARVGGLYEQYF. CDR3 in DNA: TGCAGTGCTAGAGTGGGGGGCCTCTACGAGCAGTACTTC.

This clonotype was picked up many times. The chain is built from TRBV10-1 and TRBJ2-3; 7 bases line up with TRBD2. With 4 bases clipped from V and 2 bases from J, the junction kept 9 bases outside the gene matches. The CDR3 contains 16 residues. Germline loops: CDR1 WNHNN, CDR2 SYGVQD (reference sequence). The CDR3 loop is CASSGSSRGNTDTQYF. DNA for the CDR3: TGCGCCAGCAGTGGTAGTTCGCGGGGGAACACAGATACGCAGTATTTT.

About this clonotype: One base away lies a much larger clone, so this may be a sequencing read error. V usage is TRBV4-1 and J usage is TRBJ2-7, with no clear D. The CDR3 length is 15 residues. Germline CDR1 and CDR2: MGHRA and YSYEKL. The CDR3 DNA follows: TGCACCAGCAGCCTCCCGACAAAAGGAACCCACGAGCAGTACTTC. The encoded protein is CTSSLPTKGTHEQYF.

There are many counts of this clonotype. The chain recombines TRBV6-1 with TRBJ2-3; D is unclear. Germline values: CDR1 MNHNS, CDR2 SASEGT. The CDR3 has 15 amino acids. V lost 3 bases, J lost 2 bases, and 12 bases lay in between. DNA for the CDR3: TGTGCCAGCAGTGAGGGCAGTTCGACCACAGATACGCAGTATTTT. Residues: CASSEGSSTTDTQYF.

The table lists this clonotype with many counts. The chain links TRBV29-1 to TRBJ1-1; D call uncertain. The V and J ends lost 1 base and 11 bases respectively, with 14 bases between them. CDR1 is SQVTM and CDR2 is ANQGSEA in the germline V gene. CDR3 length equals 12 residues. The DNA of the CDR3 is TGCAGCGTTGAAGTTCTAGGGATTCAGGCTTTCTTT. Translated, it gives CSVEVLGIQAFF.

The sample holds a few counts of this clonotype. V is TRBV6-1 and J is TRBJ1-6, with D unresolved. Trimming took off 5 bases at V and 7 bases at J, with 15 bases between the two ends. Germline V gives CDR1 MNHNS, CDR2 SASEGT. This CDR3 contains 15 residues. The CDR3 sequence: CASSQSGRSNSPLHF. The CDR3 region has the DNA TGTGCCAGCAGTCAAAGTGGACGATCGAATTCACCCCTCCACTTT.

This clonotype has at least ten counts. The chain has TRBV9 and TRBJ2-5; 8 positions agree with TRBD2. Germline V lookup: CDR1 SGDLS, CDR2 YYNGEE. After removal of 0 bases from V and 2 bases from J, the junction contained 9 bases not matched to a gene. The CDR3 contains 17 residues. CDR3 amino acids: CASSVAAGGRSQETQYF. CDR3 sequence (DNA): TGTGCCAGCAGCGTAGCGGCGGGGGGTCGGTCACAAGAGACCCAGTACTTC.

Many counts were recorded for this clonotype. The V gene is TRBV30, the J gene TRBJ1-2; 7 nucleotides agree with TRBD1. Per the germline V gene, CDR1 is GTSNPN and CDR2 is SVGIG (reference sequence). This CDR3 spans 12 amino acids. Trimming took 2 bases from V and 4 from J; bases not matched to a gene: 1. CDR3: CAWSRDSYGYTF. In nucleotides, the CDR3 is TGTGCCTGGAGTCGGGACAGCTATGGCTACACCTTC.

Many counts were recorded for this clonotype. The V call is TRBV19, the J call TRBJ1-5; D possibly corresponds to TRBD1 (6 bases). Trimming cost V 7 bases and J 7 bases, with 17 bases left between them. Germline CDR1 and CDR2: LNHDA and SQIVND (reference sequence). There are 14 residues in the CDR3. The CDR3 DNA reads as TGTGCCAGTAATACCGACAGGAGGCAACAGCCCCAGCATTTT. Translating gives CASNTDRRQQPQHF.

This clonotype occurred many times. CDR3 protein: CSVALGTDYGYTF. CDR3 bases: TGCAGCGTCGCTCTCGGGACTGACTATGGCTACACCTTC. The J gene is TRBJ1-2, the V gene TRBV29-1, with a tentative D call TRBD1 (5 bases). V dropped 6 bases and J dropped 3 bases, with 14 bases sitting between them. CDR3 length: 13 amino acids. Per germline, CDR1 SQVTM and CDR2 ANQGSEA.

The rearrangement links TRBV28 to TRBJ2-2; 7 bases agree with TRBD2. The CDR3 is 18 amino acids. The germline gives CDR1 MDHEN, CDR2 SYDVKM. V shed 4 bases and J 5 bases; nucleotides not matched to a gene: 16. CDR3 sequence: CASSSHPRRARGTGELFF. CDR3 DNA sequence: TGTGCCAGCAGTTCCCATCCCCGGCGGGCGCGGGGGACCGGGGAGCTGTTTTTT.

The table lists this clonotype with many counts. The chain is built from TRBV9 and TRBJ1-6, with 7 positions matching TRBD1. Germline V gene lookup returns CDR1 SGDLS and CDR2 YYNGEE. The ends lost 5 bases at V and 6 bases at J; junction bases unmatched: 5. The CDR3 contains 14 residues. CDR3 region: CASRSRDSNSPLHF. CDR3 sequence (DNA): TGTGCCAGCAGGTCACGGGACAGTAATTCACCCCTCCACTTT.